The text below deals with one T cell receptor (beta chain). Its specificity is unknown. This record belongs to a study of T cell repertoires in cytomegalovirus infection. Study context: Public TCR beta signature analysis indicated the presence of both CMV infection and matching HLA type. General study results and limits: Carriers of CMV plus the relevant HLA were identified by cumulative public TCR beta family frequency. The response measured ex vivo was dominated by TCR beta clonotypes (HLA-C-restricted and CMV-specific).

Each CDR3 protein gets one entry after TCRdb re-called the reads with MiXCR. The data show some 150,000 distinct CDR3 sequences, 32% seen once. The length of the CDR3 is 18 residues. CDR1 is SGHNT and CDR2 is YYREEE in the germline V gene (reference sequence). The V and J ends lost 1 base and 0 bases, in that order; junction bases with no gene match: 6. V gene TRBV5-4 combines with J gene TRBJ2-3; 12 bases fit TRBD2. Sequenced material: CD8+ T cells from cultured PBMCs, taken from culture after CMV antigen stimulation. The TCR was taken from a human donor in good health (CMV status not recorded). Some clones in this sample may be carry-over from other donors' samples. This CDR3 is CASSLFPTSGGSTDTQYF. CDR3 coding DNA: TGTGCCAGCAGCTTGTTCCCAACTAGCGGGGGGAGCACAGATACGCAGTATTTT.